The entry below gives a single TCR beta chain sequence along with its context. Profiled with immunoSEQ multiplex PCR; TCRdb holds only in-frame clones, not every one. The data show some 120,000 clones, around 85% seen once. V was pared by 5 bases and J by 8 bases, with 11 bases of the junction left unmatched. Germline-derived CDR1 and CDR2 are MDHEN and SYDVKM. The CDR3 extends over 16 amino acids. This specimen belongs to a study of PD-L1 blockade in urothelial cancer. The sample's time point: pretreatment peripheral blood. The V gene is TRBV28, the J gene TRBJ2-1; 11 positions agree with TRBD2. This specimen was PBMCs, taken around atezolizumab (anti-PD-L1) treatment. This TCR came from a middle-aged man with urothelial cancer. As DNA, the CDR3 is TGTGCCAGCAGTACTCCGACTAGCGGGAATTTGTATGAGCAGTTCTTC. This codes for CASSTPTSGNLYEQFF.